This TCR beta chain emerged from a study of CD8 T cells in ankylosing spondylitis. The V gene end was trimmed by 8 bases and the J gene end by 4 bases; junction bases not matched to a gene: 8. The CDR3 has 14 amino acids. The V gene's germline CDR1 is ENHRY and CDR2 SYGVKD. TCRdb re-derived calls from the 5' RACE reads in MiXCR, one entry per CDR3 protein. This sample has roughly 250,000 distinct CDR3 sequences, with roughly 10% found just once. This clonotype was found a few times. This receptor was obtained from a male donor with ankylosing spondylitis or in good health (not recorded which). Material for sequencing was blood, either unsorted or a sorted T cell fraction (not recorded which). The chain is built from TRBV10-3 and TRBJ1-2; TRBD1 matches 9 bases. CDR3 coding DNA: TGTGCCATCGGCCCACAGGGGGCTCCCTATGGCTACACCTTC. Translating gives CAIGPQGAPYGYTF.